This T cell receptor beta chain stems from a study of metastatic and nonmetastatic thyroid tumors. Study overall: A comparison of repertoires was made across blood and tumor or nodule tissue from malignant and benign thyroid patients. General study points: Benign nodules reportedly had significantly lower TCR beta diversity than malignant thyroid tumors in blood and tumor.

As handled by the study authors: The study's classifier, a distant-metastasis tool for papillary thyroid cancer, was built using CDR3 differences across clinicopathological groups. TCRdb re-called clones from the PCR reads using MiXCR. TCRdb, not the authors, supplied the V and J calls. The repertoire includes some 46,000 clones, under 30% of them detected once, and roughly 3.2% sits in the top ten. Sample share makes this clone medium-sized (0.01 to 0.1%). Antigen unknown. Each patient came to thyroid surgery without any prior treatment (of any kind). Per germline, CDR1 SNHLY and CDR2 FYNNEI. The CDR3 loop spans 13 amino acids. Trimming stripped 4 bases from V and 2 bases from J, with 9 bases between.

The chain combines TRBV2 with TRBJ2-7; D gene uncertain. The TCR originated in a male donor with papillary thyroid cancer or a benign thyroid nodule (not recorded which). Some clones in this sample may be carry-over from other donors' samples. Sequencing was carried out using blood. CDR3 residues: CASSAGRAYEQYF. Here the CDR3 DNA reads TGTGCCAGCAGTGCCGGCAGAGCCTACGAGCAGTACTTC.